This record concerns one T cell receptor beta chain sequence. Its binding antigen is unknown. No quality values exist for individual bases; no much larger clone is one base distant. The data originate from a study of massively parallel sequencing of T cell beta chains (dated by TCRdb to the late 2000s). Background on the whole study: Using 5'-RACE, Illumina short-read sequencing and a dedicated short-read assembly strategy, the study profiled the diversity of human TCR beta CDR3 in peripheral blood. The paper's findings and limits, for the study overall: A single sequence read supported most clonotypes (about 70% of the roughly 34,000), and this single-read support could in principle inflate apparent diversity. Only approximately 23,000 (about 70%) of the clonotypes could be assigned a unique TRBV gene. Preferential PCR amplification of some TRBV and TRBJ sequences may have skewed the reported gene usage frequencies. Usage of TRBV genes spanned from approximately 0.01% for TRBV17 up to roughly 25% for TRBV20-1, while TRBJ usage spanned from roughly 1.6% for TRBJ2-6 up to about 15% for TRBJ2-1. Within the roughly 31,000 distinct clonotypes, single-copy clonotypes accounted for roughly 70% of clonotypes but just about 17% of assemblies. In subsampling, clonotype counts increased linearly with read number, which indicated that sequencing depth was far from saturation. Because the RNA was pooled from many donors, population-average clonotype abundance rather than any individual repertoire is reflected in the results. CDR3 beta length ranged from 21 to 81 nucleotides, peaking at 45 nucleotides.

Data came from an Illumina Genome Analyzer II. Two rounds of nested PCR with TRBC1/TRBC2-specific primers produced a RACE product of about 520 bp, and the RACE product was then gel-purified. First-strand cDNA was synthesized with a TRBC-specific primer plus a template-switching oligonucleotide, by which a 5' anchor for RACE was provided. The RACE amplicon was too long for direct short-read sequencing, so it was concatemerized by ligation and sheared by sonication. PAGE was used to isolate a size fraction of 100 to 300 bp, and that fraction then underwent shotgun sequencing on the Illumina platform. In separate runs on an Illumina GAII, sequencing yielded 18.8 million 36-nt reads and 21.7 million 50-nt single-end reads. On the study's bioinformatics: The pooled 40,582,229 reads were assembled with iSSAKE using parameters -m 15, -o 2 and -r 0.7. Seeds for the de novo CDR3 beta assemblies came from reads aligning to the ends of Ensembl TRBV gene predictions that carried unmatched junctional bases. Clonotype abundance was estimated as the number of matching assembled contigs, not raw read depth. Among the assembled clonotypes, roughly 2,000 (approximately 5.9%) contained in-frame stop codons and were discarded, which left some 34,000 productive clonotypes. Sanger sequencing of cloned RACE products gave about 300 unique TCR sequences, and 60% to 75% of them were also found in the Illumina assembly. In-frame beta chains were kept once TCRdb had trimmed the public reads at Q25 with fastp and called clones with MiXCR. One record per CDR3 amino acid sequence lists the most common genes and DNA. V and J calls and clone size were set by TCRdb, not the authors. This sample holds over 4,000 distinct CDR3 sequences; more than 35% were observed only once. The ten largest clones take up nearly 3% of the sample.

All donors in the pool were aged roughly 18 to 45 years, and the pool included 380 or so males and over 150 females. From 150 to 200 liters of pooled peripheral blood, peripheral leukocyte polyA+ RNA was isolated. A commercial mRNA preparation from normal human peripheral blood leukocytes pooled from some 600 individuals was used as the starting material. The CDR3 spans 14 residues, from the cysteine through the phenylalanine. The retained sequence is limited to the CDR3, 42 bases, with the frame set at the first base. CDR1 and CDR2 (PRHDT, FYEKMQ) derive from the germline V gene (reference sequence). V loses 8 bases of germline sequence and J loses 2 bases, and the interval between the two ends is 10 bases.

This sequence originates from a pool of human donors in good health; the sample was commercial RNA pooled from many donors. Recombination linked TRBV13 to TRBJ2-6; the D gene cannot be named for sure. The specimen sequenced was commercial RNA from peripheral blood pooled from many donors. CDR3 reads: CASGPRAGANVLTF. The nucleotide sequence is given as TGTGCCAGCGGACCAAGGGCTGGGGCCAACGTCCTGACTTTC. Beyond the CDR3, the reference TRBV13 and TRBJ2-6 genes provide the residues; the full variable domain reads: AAGVIQSPRHLIKEKRETATLKCYPIPRHDTVYWYQQGPGQDPQFLISFYEKMQSDKGSIPDRFSAQQFSDYHSELNMSSLELGDSALYFCASGPRAGANVLTFGAGSRLTVL.